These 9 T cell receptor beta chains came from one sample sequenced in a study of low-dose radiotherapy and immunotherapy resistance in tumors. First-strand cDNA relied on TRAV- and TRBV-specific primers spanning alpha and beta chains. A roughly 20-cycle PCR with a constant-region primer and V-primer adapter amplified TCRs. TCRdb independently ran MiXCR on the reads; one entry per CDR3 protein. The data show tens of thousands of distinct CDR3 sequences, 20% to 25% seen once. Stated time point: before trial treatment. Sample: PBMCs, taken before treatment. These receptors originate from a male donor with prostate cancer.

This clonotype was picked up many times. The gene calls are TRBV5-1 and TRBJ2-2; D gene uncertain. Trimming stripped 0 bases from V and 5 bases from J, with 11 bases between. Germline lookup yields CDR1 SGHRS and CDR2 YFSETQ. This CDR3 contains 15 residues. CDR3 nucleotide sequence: TGCGCCAGCAGCTTGGGCTCTACTGGGACCGGGGAGCTGTTTTTT. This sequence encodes CASSLGSTGTGELFF.

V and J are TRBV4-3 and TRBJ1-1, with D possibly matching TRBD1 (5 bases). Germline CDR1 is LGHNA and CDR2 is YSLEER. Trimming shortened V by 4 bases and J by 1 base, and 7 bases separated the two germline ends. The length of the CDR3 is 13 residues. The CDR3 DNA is TGCGCCAGCAGCCCGGACACGAACACTGAAGCTTTCTTT. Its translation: CASSPDTNTEAFF.

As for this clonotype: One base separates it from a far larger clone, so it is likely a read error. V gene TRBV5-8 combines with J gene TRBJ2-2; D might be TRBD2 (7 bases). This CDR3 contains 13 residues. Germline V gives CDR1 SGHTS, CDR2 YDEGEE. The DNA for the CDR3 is TGCGTCAGCAGCCTCGGGGGGCCCGGGGAGCTGTTTTTT. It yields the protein CVSSLGGPGELFF.

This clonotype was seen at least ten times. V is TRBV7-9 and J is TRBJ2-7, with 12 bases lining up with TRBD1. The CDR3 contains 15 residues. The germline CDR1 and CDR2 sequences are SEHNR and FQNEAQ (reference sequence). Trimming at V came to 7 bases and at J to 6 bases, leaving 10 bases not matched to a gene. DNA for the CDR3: TGTGCCAGCATCTATACCGGGACAGGGGGCGGCGAGCAGTACTTC. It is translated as CASIYTGTGGGEQYF.

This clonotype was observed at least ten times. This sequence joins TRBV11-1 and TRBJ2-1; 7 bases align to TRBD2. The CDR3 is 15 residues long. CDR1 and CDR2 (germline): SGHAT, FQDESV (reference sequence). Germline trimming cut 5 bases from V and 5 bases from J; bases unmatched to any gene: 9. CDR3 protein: CASSLRDGRNNEQFF. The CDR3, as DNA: TGTGCCAGCAGCCTTCGGGACGGGAGGAACAATGAGCAGTTCTTC. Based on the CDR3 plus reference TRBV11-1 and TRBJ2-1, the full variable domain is EAEVAQSPRYKITEKSQAVAFWCDPISGHATLYWYRQILGQGPELLVQFQDESVVDDSQLPKDRFSAERLKGVDSTLKIQPAELGDSAMYLCASSLRDGRNNEQFFGPGTRLTVL.

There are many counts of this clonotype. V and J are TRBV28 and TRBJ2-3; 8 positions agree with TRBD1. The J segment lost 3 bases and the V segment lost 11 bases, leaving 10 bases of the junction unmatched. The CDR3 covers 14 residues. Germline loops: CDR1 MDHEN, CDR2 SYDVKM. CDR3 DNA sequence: TGTGCCGAGCAAGGACAGGGTGAAACAGATACGCAGTATTTT. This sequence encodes CAEQGQGETDTQYF.

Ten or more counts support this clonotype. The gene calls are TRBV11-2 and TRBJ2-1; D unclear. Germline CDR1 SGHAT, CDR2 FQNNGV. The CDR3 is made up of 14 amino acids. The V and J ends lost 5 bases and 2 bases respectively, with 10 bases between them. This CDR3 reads CASSHDTAYNEQFF. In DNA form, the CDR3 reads TGTGCCAGCAGCCACGACACCGCCTACAATGAGCAGTTCTTC.

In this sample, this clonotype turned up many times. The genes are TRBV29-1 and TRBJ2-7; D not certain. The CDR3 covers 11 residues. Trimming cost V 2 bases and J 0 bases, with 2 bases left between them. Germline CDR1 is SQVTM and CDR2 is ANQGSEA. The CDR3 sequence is CSVEISYEQYF. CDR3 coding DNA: TGCAGCGTTGAAATCTCCTACGAGCAGTACTTC.

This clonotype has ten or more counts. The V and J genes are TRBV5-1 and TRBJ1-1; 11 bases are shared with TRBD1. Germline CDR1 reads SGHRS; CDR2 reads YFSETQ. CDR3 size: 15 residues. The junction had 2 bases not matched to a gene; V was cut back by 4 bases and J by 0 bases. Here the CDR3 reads CASSEGQGVNTEAFF. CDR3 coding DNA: TGCGCCAGCAGCGAGGGACAGGGGGTGAACACTGAAGCTTTCTTT.